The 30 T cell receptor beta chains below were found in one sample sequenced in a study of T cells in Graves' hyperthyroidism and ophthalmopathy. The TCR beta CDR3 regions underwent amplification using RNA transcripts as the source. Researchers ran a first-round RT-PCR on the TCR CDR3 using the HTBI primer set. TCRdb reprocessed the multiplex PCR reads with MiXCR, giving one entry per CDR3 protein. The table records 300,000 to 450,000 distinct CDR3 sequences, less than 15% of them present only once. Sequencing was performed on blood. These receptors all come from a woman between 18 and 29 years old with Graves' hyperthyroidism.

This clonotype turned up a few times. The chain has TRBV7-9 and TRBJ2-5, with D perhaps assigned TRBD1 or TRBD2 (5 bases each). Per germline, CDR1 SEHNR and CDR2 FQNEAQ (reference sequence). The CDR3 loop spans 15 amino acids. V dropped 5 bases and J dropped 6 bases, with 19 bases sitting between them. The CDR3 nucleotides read TGTGCCAGCAGCCCAGACGGGGCTGTTCTGAAGACCCAGTACTTC. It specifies CASSPDGAVLKTQYF.

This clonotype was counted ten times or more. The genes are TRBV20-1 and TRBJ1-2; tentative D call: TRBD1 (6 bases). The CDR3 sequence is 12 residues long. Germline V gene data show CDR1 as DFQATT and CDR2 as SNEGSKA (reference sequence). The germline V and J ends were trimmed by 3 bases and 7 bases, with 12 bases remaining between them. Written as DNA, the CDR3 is TGCAGTGCTAGTGGGGGGGGCGGTGGCTACACCTTC. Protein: CSASGGGGGYTF.

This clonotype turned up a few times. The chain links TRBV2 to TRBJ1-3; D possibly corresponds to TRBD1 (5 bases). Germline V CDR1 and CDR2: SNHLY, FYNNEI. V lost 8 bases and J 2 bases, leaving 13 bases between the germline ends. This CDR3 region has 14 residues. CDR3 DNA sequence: TGTGCCAGCGACAGAGGGGTCCCTGGAAACACCATATATTTT. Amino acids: CASDRGVPGNTIYF.

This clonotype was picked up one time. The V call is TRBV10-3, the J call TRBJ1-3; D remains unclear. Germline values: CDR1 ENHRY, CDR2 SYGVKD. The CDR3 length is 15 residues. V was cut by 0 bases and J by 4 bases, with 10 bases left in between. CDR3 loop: CAISESKVLGNTIYF. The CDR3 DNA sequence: TGTGCCATCAGTGAGTCGAAAGTACTAGGAAACACCATATATTTT.

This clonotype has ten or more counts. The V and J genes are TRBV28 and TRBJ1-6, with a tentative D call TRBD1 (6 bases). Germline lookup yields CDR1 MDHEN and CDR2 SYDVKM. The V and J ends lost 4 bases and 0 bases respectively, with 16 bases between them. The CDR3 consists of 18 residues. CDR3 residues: CASSSGTQISSYNSPLHF. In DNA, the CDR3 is TGTGCCAGCAGTTCGGGGACACAAATTAGCTCCTATAATTCACCCCTCCACTTT.

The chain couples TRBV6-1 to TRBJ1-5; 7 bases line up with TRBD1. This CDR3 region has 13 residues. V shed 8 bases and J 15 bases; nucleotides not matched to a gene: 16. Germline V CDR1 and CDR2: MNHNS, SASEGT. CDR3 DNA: TGTGCCAGCGGTCTCGAGACAGACAGGGAAAGGCATTTT. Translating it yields CASGLETDRERHF.

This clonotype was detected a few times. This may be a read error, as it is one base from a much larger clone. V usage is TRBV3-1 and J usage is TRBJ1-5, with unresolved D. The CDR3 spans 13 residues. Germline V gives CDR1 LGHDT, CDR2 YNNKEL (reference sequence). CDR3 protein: CAGSQGKWQPQHF. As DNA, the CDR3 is TGTGCCGGCAGCCAAGGAAAATGGCAGCCCCAGCATTTT. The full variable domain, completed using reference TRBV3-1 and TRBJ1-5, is DTAVSQTPKYLVTQMGNDKSIKCEQNLGHDTMYWYKQDSKKFLKIMFSYNNKELIINETVPNRFSPKSPDKAHLNLHINSLELGDSAVYFCAGSQGKWQPQHFGDGTRLSIL.

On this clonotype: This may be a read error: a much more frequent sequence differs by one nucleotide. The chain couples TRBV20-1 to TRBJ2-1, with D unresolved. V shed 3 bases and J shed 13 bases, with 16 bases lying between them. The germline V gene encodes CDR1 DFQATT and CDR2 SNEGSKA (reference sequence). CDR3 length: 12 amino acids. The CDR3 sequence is CSARPNSWVQFF. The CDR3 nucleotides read TGCAGTGCTAGGCCCAATAGCTGGGTCCAGTTCTTC.

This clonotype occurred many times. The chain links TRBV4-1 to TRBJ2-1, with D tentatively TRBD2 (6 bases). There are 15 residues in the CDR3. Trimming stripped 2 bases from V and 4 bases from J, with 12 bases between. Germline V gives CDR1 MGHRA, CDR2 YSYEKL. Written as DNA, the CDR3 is TGCGCCAGCAGCCAACCGGTGACTAGGTACAATGAGCAGTTCTTC. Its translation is CASSQPVTRYNEQFF.

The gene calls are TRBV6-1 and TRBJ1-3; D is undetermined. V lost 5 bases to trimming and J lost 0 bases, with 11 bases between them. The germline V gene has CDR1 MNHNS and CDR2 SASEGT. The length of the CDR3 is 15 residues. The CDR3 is CASSMASFSGNTIYF. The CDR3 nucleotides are TGTGCCAGCAGTATGGCATCTTTCTCTGGAAACACCATATATTTT.

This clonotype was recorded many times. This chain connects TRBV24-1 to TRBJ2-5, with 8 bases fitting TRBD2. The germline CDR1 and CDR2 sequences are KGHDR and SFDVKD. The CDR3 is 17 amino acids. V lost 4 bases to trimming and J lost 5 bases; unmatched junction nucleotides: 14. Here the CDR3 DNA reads TGTGCCACCAGTGACCCCACGAGTGAAACGGGAGGGGAGACCCAGTACTTC. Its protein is CATSDPTSETGGETQYF.

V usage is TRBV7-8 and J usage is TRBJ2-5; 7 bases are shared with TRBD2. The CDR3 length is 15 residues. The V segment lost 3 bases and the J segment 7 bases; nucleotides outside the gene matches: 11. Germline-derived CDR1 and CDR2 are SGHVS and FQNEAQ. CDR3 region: CASSLHAGERVTQYF. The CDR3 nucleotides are TGTGCCAGCAGCTTGCATGCGGGGGAGAGGGTGACCCAGTACTTC.

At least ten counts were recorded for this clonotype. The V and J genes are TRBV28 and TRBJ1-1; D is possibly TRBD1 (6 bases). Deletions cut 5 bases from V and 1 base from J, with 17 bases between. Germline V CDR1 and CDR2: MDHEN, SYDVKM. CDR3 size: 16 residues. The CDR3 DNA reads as TGTGCCAGCAGTCCAATCAGGGGAGGGAGGAACACTGAAGCTTTCTTT. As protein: CASSPIRGGRNTEAFF. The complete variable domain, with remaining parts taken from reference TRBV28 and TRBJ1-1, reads DVKVTQSSRYLVKRTGEKVFLECVQDMDHENMFWYRQDPGLGLRLIYFSYDVKMKEKGDIPEGYSVSREKKERFSLILESASTNQTSMYLCASSPIRGGRNTEAFFGQGTRLTVV.

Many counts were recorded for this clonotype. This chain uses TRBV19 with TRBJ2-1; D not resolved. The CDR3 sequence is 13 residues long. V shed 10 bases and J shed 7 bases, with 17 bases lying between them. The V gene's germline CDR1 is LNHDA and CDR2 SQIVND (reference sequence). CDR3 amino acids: CATSTRELNEQFF. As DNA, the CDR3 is TGTGCCACCTCGACCCGCGAGCTAAATGAGCAGTTCTTC.

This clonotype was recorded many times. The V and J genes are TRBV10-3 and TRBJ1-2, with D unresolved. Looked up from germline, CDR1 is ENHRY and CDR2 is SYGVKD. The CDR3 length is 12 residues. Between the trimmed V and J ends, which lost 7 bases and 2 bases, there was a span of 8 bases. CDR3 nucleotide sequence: TGTGCCATCACTAATGGGAACTATGGCTACACCTTC. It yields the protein CAITNGNYGYTF.

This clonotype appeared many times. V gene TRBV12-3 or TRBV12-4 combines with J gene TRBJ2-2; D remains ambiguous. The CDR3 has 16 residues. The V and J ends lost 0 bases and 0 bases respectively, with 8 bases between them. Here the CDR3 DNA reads TGTGCCAGCAGTTTAGCTCCCGGTTCGAACACCGGGGAGCTGTTTTTT. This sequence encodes CASSLAPGSNTGELFF.

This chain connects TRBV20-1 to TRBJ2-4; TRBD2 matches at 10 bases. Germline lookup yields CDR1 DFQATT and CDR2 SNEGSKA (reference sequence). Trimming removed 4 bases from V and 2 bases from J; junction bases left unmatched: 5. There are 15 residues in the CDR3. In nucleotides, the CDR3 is TGCAGTGCTACGGCTAGCGGGAGAACCAAAAACATTCAGTACTTC. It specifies CSATASGRTKNIQYF.

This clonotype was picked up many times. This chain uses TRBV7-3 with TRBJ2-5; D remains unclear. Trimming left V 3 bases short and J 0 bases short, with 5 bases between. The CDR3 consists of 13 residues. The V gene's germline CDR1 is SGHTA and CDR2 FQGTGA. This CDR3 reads CASSFNYQETQYF. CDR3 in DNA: TGTGCCAGCAGCTTTAATTACCAAGAGACCCAGTACTTC.

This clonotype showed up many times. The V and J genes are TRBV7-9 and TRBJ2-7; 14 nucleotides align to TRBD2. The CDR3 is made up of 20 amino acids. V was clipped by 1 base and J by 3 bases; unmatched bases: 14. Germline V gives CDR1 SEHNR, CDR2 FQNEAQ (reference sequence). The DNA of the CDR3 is TGTGCCAGCAGCTTAGTAGGAGGACTAGCGGGAGGCCCGACCTTCTACGAGCAGTACTTC. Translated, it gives CASSLVGGLAGGPTFYEQYF.

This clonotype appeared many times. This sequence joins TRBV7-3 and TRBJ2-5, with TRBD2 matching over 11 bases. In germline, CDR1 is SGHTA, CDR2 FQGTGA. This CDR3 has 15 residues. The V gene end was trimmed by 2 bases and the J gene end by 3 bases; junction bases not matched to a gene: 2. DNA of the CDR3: TGTGCCAGCAGCTTAGTAGCGGGGGGGAAAGAGACCCAGTACTTC. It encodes CASSLVAGGKETQYF.

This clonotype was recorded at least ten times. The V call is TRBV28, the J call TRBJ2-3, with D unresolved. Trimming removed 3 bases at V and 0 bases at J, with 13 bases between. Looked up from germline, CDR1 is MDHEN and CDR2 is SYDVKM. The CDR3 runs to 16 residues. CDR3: CASSFHPELSTDTQYF. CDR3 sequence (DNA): TGTGCCAGCAGTTTCCACCCGGAACTTAGCACAGATACGCAGTATTTT.

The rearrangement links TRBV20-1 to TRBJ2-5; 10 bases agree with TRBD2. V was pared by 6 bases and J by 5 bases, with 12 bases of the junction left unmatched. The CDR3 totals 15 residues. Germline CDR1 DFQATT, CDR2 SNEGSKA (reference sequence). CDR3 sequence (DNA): TGCAGTGCCCTGCTACTAGCGGGGCCGAGGGAGACCCAGTACTTC. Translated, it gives CSALLLAGPRETQYF.

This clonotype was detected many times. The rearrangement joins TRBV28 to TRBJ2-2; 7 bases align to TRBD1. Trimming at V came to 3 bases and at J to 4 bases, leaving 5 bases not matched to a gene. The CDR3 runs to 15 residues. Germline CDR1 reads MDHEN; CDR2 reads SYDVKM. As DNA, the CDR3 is TGTGCCAGCAGTTTTAGACAGGGATCCACCGGGGAGCTGTTTTTT. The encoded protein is CASSFRQGSTGELFF.

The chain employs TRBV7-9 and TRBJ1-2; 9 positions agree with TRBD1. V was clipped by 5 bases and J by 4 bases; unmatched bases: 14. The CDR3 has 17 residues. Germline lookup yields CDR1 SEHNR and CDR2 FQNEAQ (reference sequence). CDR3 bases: TGTGCCAGCAGCCCCCGCCCCCGGACAGGGGAGGGCTATGGCTACACCTTC. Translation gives CASSPRPRTGEGYGYTF.

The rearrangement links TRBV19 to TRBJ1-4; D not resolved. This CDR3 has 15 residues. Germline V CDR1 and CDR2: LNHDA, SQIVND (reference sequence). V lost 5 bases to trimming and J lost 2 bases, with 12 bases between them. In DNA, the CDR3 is TGTGCCAGTAGTCCCCGGGTTGGGACTAATGAAAAACTGTTTTTT. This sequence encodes CASSPRVGTNEKLFF.

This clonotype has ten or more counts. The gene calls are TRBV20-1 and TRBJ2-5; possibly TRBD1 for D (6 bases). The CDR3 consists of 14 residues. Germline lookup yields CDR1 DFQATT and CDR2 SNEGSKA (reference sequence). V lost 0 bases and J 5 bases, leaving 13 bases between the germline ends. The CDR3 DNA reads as TGCAGTGCTAGAGATCCAAGGGGGAGTGAGACCCAGTACTTC. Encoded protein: CSARDPRGSETQYF.

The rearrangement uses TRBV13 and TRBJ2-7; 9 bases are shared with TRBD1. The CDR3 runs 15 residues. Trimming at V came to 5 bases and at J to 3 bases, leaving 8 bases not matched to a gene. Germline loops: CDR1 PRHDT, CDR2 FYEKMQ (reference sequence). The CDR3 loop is CASSAKDRGVYEQYF. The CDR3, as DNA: TGTGCCAGCAGCGCAAAAGACAGGGGGGTCTACGAGCAGTACTTC.

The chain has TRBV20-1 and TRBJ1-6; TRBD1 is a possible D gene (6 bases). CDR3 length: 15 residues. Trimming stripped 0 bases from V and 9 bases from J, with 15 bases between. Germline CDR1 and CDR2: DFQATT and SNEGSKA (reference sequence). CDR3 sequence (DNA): TGCAGTGCTAGAGATCAAGGGCAGGGGTCTTCACCCCTCCACTTT. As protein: CSARDQGQGSSPLHF.

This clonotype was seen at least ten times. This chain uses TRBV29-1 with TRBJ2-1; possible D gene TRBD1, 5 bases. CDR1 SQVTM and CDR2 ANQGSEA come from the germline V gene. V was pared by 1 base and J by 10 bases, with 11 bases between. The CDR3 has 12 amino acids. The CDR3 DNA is TGCAGCGTTGAAGGGGTAGCAGGGGAGCAGTTCTTC. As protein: CSVEGVAGEQFF.

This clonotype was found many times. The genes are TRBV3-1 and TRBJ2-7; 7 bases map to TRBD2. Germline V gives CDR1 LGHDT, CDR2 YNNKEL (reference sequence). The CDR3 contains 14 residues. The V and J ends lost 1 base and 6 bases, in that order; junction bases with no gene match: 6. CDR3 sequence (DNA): TGTGCCAGCAGCCAAGGATCAGGGAGGGGCGAGCAGTACTTC. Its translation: CASSQGSGRGEQYF.